The rows below give T cell receptor beta chains drawn from one sample of a study of CD8 T cells in ankylosing spondylitis. TCRdb reanalysed the 5' RACE reads using MiXCR and keeps one entry per CDR3 protein. The repertoire holds around 340,000 distinct CDR3 sequences, with roughly 22% as singletons. The sequencing sample was made of blood, either unsorted or a sorted T cell fraction (not recorded which). The receptor source for this set is a male donor with ankylosing spondylitis or in good health (not recorded which). CDR3s include the opening cysteine and the closing phenylalanine or tryptophan. A D gene is named only where the DNA matches it firmly. Size is stated for part of the rows, as once, few or many counts, or as a class when the clone is expanded.

>TRBD1|.|TRBV20-1|TRBJ2-4|15
CSAETDRGLAYIQYF
TGCAGTGCAGAGACGGACAGGGGCCTAGCCTACATTCAGTACTTC
>TRBD2|few|TRBV11-1|TRBJ2-3|20
CASSSPRTSGVASSTDTQYF
TGTGCCAGCAGCTCCCCCCGGACTAGCGGGGTCGCATCTAGCACAGATACGCAGTATTTT
>TRBD2|.|TRBV28|TRBJ2-7|15
CASSSRLAGAYEQYF
TGTGCCAGCAGTAGTAGACTAGCGGGCGCCTACGAGCAGTACTTC
>.|many|TRBV4-1|TRBJ2-7|15
CASSQGPDTPYEQYF
TGCGCCAGCAGCCAAGGGCCTGACACCCCCTACGAGCAGTACTTC
>.|few|TRBV7-9|TRBJ1-6|14
CASSYREYNSPLHF
TGTGCCAGCAGCTACCGGGAGTATAATTCACCCCTCCACTTT
>TRBD2|.|TRBV20-1|TRBJ2-5|16
CSASPYTSGPAETQYF
TGCAGTGCTAGCCCATATACTAGCGGACCAGCGGAGACCCAGTACTTC
>.|.|TRBV4-1|TRBJ2-1|12
CASSPGSVEQFF
TGCGCCAGCAGCCCGGGGTCTGTCGAGCAGTTCTTC
>.|.|TRBV12-5|TRBJ1-1|15
CASAPWGGWDTEAFF
TGTGCTAGTGCCCCTTGGGGAGGGTGGGACACTGAAGCTTTCTTT
>.|few|TRBV4-1|TRBJ1-1|15
CASSQDPQMNTEAFF
TGCGCCAGCAGCCAAGATCCACAGATGAACACTGAAGCTTTCTTT
>.|.|TRBV4-2|TRBJ2-3|14
CASSQVDRTDTQYF
TGTGCCAGCAGCCAAGTTGATCGCACAGATACGCAGTATTTT
>TRBD2|.|TRBV5-6|TRBJ2-7|14
CASSSVAGDYEQYF
TGTGCCAGCAGCTCGGTAGCGGGGGACTACGAGCAGTACTTC
>.|few|TRBV12-3/TRBV12-4|TRBJ2-3|14
CASSFGTRPGAQYF
TGTGCCAGCAGTTTCGGCACACGCCCCGGGGCGCAGTATTTT